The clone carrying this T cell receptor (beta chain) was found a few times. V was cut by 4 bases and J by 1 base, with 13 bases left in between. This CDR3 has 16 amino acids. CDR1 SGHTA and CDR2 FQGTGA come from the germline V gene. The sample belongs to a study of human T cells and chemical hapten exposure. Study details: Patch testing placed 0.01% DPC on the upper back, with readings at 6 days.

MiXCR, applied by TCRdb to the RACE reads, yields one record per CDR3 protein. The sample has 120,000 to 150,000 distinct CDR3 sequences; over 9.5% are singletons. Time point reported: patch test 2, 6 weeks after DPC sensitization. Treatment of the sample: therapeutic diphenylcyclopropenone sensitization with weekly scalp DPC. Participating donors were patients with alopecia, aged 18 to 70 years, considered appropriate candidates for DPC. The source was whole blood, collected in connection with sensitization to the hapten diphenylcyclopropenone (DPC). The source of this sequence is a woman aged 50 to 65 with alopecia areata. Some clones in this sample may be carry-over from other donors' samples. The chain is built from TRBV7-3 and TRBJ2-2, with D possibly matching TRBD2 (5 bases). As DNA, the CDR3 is TGTGCCAGCAGCTCCATCAGCGGTCAGAACACCGGGGAGCTGTTTTTT. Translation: CASSSISGQNTGELFF.